What follows are 27 T cell receptor beta chains derived from one specimen sequenced in a study of vaccination and CD4 T cells after COVID-19. Treatment defined: 10-day PBMC culture with coronavirus spike peptide pools or control peptides (ViraFEST assay). Oncomine TCR Beta short-read sequencing was applied to DNA from cultured CD4+ T cells. Each CDR3 protein gets one entry after TCRdb re-called the PCR reads with MiXCR. Of fewer than 20,000 distinct CDR3 sequences in the sample, about 50% were seen once. Their cognate antigens are unknown. The sample comprised CD4+ T cells from blood, cultured in vitro. These receptors all come from a human donor who had recovered from COVID-19.

The genes are TRBV7-3 and TRBJ2-7; D call uncertain. Germline assignment: CDR1 SGHTA and CDR2 FQGTGA. Deletions cut 5 bases from V and 5 bases from J, with 13 bases between. CDR3 length equals 13 residues. CDR3 sequence reads: CASSPFGPNEQYF. For the CDR3, the DNA is TGTGCCAGCAGCCCCTTCGGCCCTAACGAGCAGTACTTC.

J is TRBJ2-1 and V is TRBV5-4; 11 bases align to TRBD2. J was trimmed by 5 bases and V by 0 bases; bases with no gene match: 1. In germline, CDR1 is SGHNT, CDR2 YYREEE (reference sequence). The CDR3 sequence is 15 residues long. The CDR3 loop is CASSLASGRHNEQFF. The CDR3 DNA reads TGTGCCAGCAGCTTGGCTAGCGGGAGGCACAATGAGCAGTTCTTC.

This clonotype was recorded only once. V and J are TRBV20-1 and TRBJ2-7, with 8 bases lining up with TRBD2. Germline CDR1 is DFQATT and CDR2 is SNEGSKA (reference sequence). The CDR3 contains 14 residues. The V segment lost 4 bases and the J segment 4 bases; nucleotides outside the gene matches: 9. CDR3 DNA: TGCAGTGCTAAGTCCCCAGCGGGAGTGTACGAGCAGTACTTC. The encoded protein is CSAKSPAGVYEQYF.

This sequence joins TRBV5-5 and TRBJ1-5; D is undetermined. Germline CDR1 SGHKS, CDR2 YYEKEE (reference sequence). V lost 1 base to trimming and J lost 4 bases, with 12 bases between them. This CDR3 region has 15 residues. DNA for the CDR3: TGTGCCAGCAGCTTGAACCCCACAGAAAATCAGCCCCAGCATTTT. This gives the protein CASSLNPTENQPQHF.

This clonotype appeared a few times. V and J are TRBV11-3 and TRBJ1-1, with D possibly being TRBD1 (6 bases). CDR3 length: 16 amino acids. Germline lookup yields CDR1 SGHNT and CDR2 YENEEA. Trimming shortened V by 5 bases and J by 0 bases, and 16 bases separated the two germline ends. The CDR3: CASSRAGAYMNTEAFF. The CDR3, as DNA: TGTGCCAGCAGCCGGGCGGGGGCTTACATGAACACTGAAGCTTTCTTT.

This clonotype was found once. This chain joins TRBV5-4 and TRBJ2-7, with D perhaps TRBD2 (5 bases). The CDR3 consists of 16 residues. Germline assignment: CDR1 SGHNT and CDR2 YYREEE (reference sequence). V dropped 0 bases and J dropped 2 bases, with 15 bases sitting between them. Here the CDR3 reads CASSLAPGGSTYEQYF. The CDR3 nucleotides read TGTGCCAGCAGCTTGGCGCCTGGTGGGAGTACCTACGAGCAGTACTTC.

V is TRBV9 and J is TRBJ2-4; D uncertain. V was shortened by 4 bases and J by 8 bases, with 16 bases between the two germline ends. Germline V CDR1 and CDR2: SGDLS, YYNGEE. The CDR3 is 14 amino acids. The CDR3 nucleotides are TGTGCCAGCAGCCCCACGGCCCCGTCCCACATTCAGTACTTC. Translating it yields CASSPTAPSHIQYF.

Only one count was recorded for this clonotype. This could be a read error, since a much larger clone is one nucleotide away. The chain employs TRBV19 and TRBJ1-1, with a weak D call TRBD1 (5 bases). The germline gives CDR1 LNHDA, CDR2 SQIVND (reference sequence). The ends were cut back, 7 bases at V and 0 bases at J, with 15 bases in the middle. CDR3 length: 15 amino acids. The DNA of the CDR3 is TGTGCCAGTAATTGGGGCGGGTCTCTGAACACTGAAGCTTTCTTT. Translated, it gives CASNWGGSLNTEAFF.

The chain is built from TRBV20-1 and TRBJ1-1, with TRBD1 as a possible D gene (5 bases). Trimming pared 3 bases from V and 2 bases from J, leaving 16 bases between. CDR1 DFQATT and CDR2 SNEGSKA come from the germline V gene (reference sequence). The CDR3 sequence is 15 residues long. CDR3 protein: CSASAGGVGNTEAFF. The CDR3 bases are TGCAGTGCTAGTGCTGGGGGAGTGGGAAACACTGAAGCTTTCTTT.

The chain employs TRBV6-2 or TRBV6-3 and TRBJ2-4, with D hard to call. Germline CDR1 is MNHEY and CDR2 is SVGEGT. CDR3 length: 16 amino acids. V lost 0 bases and J 5 bases, leaving 14 bases between the germline ends. CDR3 protein: CASSYSSSAHENIQYF. The CDR3 DNA is TGTGCCAGCAGTTACTCGAGCTCAGCCCACGAAAACATTCAGTACTTC.

J is TRBJ1-2 and V is TRBV12-3 or TRBV12-4; no reliable D call. Trimming removed 6 bases from V and 4 bases from J, with 12 bases in between. The CDR3 is 13 amino acids. CDR3: CASSLGQIYGYTF. As DNA, the CDR3 is TGTGCCAGCAGCTTGGGCCAGATCTATGGCTACACCTTC.

V and J are TRBV28 and TRBJ2-7; 7 bases agree with TRBD1. With V trimmed by 6 bases and J by 3 bases, 11 bases remained unmatched. Germline CDR1 and CDR2: MDHEN and SYDVKM. The length of the CDR3 is 15 residues. This CDR3 is CASSQTGDTFYEQYF. The CDR3 DNA is TGTGCCAGCAGCCAAACAGGGGACACCTTCTACGAGCAGTACTTC.

There are a few counts of this clonotype. The CDR3 loop is CASSWAGRTEAFF. CDR3 DNA sequence: TGTGCCAGCAGTTGGGCGGGGCGGACTGAAGCTTTCTTT. The genes are TRBV6-5 and TRBJ1-1; maybe TRBD1 (5 bases). V dropped 4 bases and J dropped 5 bases, with 11 bases sitting between them. This CDR3 is built from 13 residues. Per germline, CDR1 MNHEY and CDR2 SVGAGI.

The chain recombines TRBV6-1 with TRBJ2-7; 10 bases fit TRBD1. The CDR3 consists of 15 residues. After removal of 6 bases from V and 7 bases from J, the junction contained 12 bases not matched to a gene. Germline-derived CDR1 and CDR2 are MNHNS and SASEGT. The CDR3 sequence is CASRKIRQGAREQYF. CDR3 nucleotide sequence: TGTGCCAGCAGGAAAATACGACAGGGGGCCAGAGAGCAGTACTTC.

The chain employs TRBV10-1 and TRBJ2-2; the D is unclear. The CDR3 consists of 12 residues. V dropped 4 bases and J dropped 7 bases, with 7 bases sitting between them. Germline values: CDR1 WNHNN, CDR2 SYGVQD (reference sequence). The CDR3 sequence: CASSGVDGELFF. In nucleotides, the CDR3 is TGCGCCAGCAGTGGGGTGGACGGGGAGCTGTTTTTT.

A remark on this clonotype: A much more abundant neighbour one base away suggests this may be a read error. This sequence joins TRBV6-2 or TRBV6-3 and TRBJ2-3; D perhaps matches TRBD1 (5 bases). The CDR3 totals 19 residues. V dropped 2 bases and J dropped 3 bases, with 24 bases sitting between them. CDR1 is MNHEY, CDR2 SVGEGT, per germline. The CDR3 loop reads CASSYGASRTPIGTDTQYF. CDR3 coding DNA: TGTGCCAGCAGTTACGGGGCAAGTCGGACCCCGATCGGTACAGATACGCAGTATTTT.

On this clonotype itself: One end of the junction is discordant with germline, which a read error may explain. This chain joins TRBV30 and TRBJ1-2; D gene unclear. Germline CDR1 GTSNPN, CDR2 SVGIG (reference sequence). CDR3 length equals 11 residues. The CDR3 DNA reads as TGTGCCTGGGGCGTCGGGATGGCTTACGCCTTC. It specifies CAWGVGMAYAF.

The chain links TRBV7-9 to TRBJ1-6; D gene uncertain. The germline V gene encodes CDR1 SEHNR and CDR2 FQNEAQ (reference sequence). The CDR3 spans 14 residues. V lost 1 base to trimming and J lost 7 bases, with 8 bases between them. The CDR3, as DNA: TGTGCCAGCAGCTTAGGGGCGGGGAATTCACCCCTCCACTTT. Translating it yields CASSLGAGNSPLHF.

The chain is built from TRBV3-1 and TRBJ1-5; no definite D call. CDR1 is LGHDT and CDR2 is YNNKEL in the germline V gene (reference sequence). CDR3 size: 13 residues. Trimming stripped 2 bases from V and 5 bases from J, with 7 bases between. CDR3 sequence (DNA): TGTGCCAGCAGCCAACTTCCGGATCAGCCCCAGCATTTT. It is translated as CASSQLPDQPQHF. Complete variable domain (other parts from reference TRBV3-1 and TRBJ1-5): DTAVSQTPKYLVTQMGNDKSIKCEQNLGHDTMYWYKQDSKKFLKIMFSYNNKELIINETVPNRFSPKSPDKAHLNLHINSLELGDSAVYFCASSQLPDQPQHFGDGTRLSIL.

The chain uses TRBV11-1 and TRBJ1-5; D might be TRBD1 (5 bases). The CDR3 is 15 amino acids. With 3 bases removed from V and 3 bases from J, the gap between germline ends came to 12 bases. CDR1 is SGHAT and CDR2 is FQDESV in the germline V gene (reference sequence). CDR3 region: CASSLGRGPNQPQHF. The CDR3 DNA reads as TGTGCCAGCAGCTTGGGAAGGGGACCCAATCAGCCCCAGCATTTT.

The table lists this clonotype with a count of one. This chain connects TRBV25-1 to TRBJ2-7, with D tentatively TRBD2 (5 bases). There are 16 residues in the CDR3. Per the germline V gene, CDR1 is MGHDK and CDR2 is SYGVNS. Trimming shortened V by 1 base and J by 1 base, and 14 bases separated the two germline ends. The chain's CDR3 is CASSECMAGKSYEQYF. The CDR3 DNA reads as TGTGCCAGCAGTGAATGTATGGCGGGTAAATCCTACGAGCAGTACTTC.

This clonotype was detected only a few times. The chain carries TRBV7-2 and TRBJ2-2; TRBD2 matches 10 bases. Germline CDR1 and CDR2: SGHTA and FQGNSA. The CDR3 contains 15 residues. The V gene end was trimmed by 5 bases and the J gene end by 5 bases; junction bases not matched to a gene: 5. In nucleotides, the CDR3 is TGTGCCAGCAGCCGGGAAGCGGGGGGGACCGGGGAGCTGTTTTTT. Its translation: CASSREAGGTGELFF.

The chain uses TRBV6-2 or TRBV6-3 and TRBJ2-2; weak D call: TRBD1 (5 bases). Per the germline V gene, CDR1 is MNHEY and CDR2 is SVGEGT. This CDR3 spans 15 amino acids. V lost 5 bases to trimming and J lost 0 bases, with 10 bases between them. CDR3 sequence: CASSPGHANTGELFF. Written as DNA, the CDR3 is TGTGCCAGCAGTCCCGGACATGCGAACACCGGGGAGCTGTTTTTT.

Comments on this clonotype: The junction departs from the called germline gene at one end, perhaps through a read error. The chain uses TRBV9 and TRBJ1-2; D perhaps matches TRBD1 (5 bases). The CDR3 covers 17 residues. Per germline, CDR1 SGDLS and CDR2 YYNGEE. The CDR3 region has the DNA TGTGCCGGCAGCGCCCCCCTGGGGACTGGGATTGGCGGTAGCTACACCTTC. It specifies CAGSAPLGTGIGGSYTF.

In its sample, this clonotype was seen a few times. V usage is TRBV7-9 and J usage is TRBJ2-4; D may be TRBD2 (6 bases). The CDR3 is 14 amino acids. Germline CDR1 and CDR2: SEHNR and FQNEAQ (reference sequence). Trimming shortened V by 0 bases and J by 8 bases, and 11 bases separated the two germline ends. CDR3 sequence: CASSLAGTWDIQYF. The CDR3 DNA is TGTGCCAGCAGCTTAGCGGGGACTTGGGACATTCAGTACTTC.

As to this clonotype: Because the CDR3's place on the DNA is in doubt, the DNA is left out and the CDR3 is given as listed by TCRdb. V is TRBV20-1 and J is TRBJ1-2. Germline CDR1 reads DFQATT; CDR2 reads SNEGSKA (reference sequence). Ends included, the CDR3 has 19 residues. The CDR3 sequence: CSARDRGRYEQYFGPGYTF.

This clonotype was found once. The chain couples TRBV11-3 to TRBJ1-2, with 9 nucleotides matching TRBD1. Germline trimming cut 5 bases from V and 7 bases from J; bases unmatched to any gene: 8. This CDR3 contains 14 residues. Germline V CDR1 and CDR2: SGHNT, YENEEA. CDR3 residues: CASSPGTGFTGYTF. The CDR3 DNA follows: TGTGCCAGCAGCCCCGGGACAGGGTTTACTGGCTACACCTTC.